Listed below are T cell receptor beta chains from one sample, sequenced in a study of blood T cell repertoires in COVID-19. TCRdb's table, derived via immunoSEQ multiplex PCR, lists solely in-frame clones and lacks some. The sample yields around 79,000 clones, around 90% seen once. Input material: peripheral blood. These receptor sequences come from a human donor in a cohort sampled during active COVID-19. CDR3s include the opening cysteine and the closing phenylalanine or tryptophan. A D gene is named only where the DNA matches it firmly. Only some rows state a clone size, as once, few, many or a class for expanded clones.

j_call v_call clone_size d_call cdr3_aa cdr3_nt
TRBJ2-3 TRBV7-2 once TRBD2 CASTLGTSGYTDTQYF TGTGCCAGCACCTTGGGGACTAGCGGGTACACAGATACGCAGTATTTT
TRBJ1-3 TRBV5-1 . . CASSSLSGNTIYF TGCGCCAGCAGCTCCCTCTCTGGAAACACCATATATTTT
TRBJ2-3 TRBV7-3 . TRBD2 CASSSGLAGPFLTDTQYF TGTGCCAGCAGCTCGGGACTAGCGGGCCCTTTCCTCACAGATACGCAGTATTTT
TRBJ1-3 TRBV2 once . CASSEIPQGNGNTIYF TGTGCCAGCAGTGAAATTCCTCAGGGTAATGGAAACACCATATATTTT
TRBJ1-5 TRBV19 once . CASSIDWGGNQPQHF TGTGCCAGTAGTATAGATTGGGGGGGAAATCAGCCCCAGCATTTT
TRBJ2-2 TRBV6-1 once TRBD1 CASSEFGTGRNTGELFF TGTGCCAGCAGTGAATTTGGGACAGGGCGCAACACCGGGGAGCTGTTTTTT
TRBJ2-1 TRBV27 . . CASSFYGGSRGPNEQFF TGTGCCAGCAGTTTTTATGGGGGCTCTAGAGGGCCCAATGAGCAGTTCTTC
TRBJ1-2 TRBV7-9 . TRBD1 CASSLGQGNIYGYTF TGTGCCAGCAGCTTAGGACAGGGCAACATCTATGGCTACACCTTC
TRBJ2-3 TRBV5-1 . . CASSLAVDTDTQYF TGCGCCAGCAGCTTGGCCGTAGACACAGATACGCAGTATTTT
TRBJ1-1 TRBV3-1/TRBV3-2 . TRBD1 CASSPRQGARTEAFF TGTGCCAGCAGCCCTCGACAGGGGGCAAGAACTGAAGCTTTCTTT
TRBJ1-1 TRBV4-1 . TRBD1 CASSQVGTVNTEAFF TGCGCCAGCAGCCAAGTTGGGACAGTAAACACTGAAGCTTTCTTT
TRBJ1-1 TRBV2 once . CASTGSLNTEAFF TGTGCCAGCACGGGAAGTCTGAACACTGAAGCTTTCTTT
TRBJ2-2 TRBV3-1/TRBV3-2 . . CASSQDRRVTGELFF TGTGCCAGCAGCCAAGATCGGAGGGTCACCGGGGAGCTGTTTTTT
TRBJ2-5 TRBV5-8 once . CASSLGNRGGETQYF TGTGCCAGCAGCTTAGGGAACAGGGGAGGAGAGACCCAGTACTTC
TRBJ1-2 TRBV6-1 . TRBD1 CASSGTGFEGNYGYTF TGTGCCAGCAGTGGGACAGGGTTTGAGGGCAACTATGGCTACACCTTC
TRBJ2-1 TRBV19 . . CASSILVSDEQFF TGTGCCAGTAGTATTCTAGTCTCGGATGAGCAGTTCTTC
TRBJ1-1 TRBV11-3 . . CASSLDRETEAFF TGTGCCAGCAGCTTAGATCGGGAGACTGAAGCTTTCTTT
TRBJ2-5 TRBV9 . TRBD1 CASSFTGQGPETQYF TGTGCCAGCAGCTTTACGGGACAGGGGCCAGAGACCCAGTACTTC
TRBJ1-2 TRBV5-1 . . CASSATEYGYTF TGCGCCAGCAGCGCGACAGAATATGGCTACACCTTC
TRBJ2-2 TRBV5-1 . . CASSPVRGTGELFF TGCGCCAGCTCACCGGTACGAGGCACCGGGGAGCTGTTTTTT
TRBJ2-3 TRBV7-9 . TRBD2 CASEPIGTSLPTSTDTQYF TGTGCCAGCGAGCCCATCGGGACTAGCTTACCAACTAGCACAGATACGCAGTATTTT
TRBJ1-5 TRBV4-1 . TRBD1 CASSLDGTGVSNQPQHF TGCGCCAGCAGCCTCGATGGGACAGGGGTGAGCAATCAGCCCCAGCATTTT
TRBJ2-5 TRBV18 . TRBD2 CATASGRALETQYF TGTGCCACCGCTAGCGGGAGGGCCTTAGAGACCCAGTACTTC
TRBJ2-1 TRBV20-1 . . CSAQNSGEQFF TGCAGTGCTCAGAACTCGGGGGAGCAGTTCTTC
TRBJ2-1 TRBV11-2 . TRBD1 CASSLGQGMVDEQFF TGTGCCAGCAGCTTAGGACAGGGTATGGTAGATGAGCAGTTCTTC
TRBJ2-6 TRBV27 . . CASSLFGSGANVLTF TGTGCCAGCAGTTTATTCGGGAGTGGGGCCAACGTCCTGACTTTC
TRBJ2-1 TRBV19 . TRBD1 CASNRGYNEQFF TGTGCCAGTAACAGGGGGTATAATGAGCAGTTCTTC
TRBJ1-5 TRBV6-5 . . CASSYDGTNQPQHF TGTGCCAGCAGTTATGACGGGACAAATCAGCCCCAGCATTTT
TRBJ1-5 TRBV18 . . CASSPPTGNQPQHF TGTGCCAGCTCACCACCGACAGGCAATCAGCCCCAGCATTTT
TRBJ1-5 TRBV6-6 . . CASSYPSSGSAQPQHF TGTGCCAGCAGTTACCCGTCCTCAGGTTCGGCTCAGCCCCAGCATTTT
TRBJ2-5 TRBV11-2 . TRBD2 CASSSRLAGDHF TGTGCCAGCAGCTCCAGACTAGCGGGGGATCACTTC
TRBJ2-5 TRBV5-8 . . CASSLAGMETQYF TGTGCCAGCAGCTTGGCAGGGATGGAGACCCAGTACTTC
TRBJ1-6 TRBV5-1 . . CASSTQGLDSPLHF TGCGCCAGCAGCACCCAGGGGCTTGATTCACCCCTCCACTTT
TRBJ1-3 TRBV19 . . CASAQGRGNTIYF TGTGCCAGTGCACAGGGTCGTGGAAACACCATATATTTT
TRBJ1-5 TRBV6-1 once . CASSDRQTPYQPQHF TGTGCCAGCAGTGACCGACAGACACCTTATCAGCCCCAGCATTTT
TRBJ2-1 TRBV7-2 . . CASSLAGGTSSYNEQFF TGTGCCAGCAGCTTAGCTGGGGGGACGAGCTCCTACAATGAGCAGTTCTTC
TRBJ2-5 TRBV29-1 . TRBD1 CSVDGQVYQETQYF TGCAGCGTTGACGGACAGGTTTACCAAGAGACCCAGTACTTC
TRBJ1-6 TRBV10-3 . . CAISVGGNNSYNSPLHF TGTGCCATCAGTGTTGGGGGGAATAACTCCTATAATTCACCCCTCCACTTT
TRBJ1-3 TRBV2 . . CASSERGNTIYF TGTGCCAGCAGTGAAAGGGGGAACACCATATATTTT
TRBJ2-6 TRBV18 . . CASSLNRPGTGANVLTF TGTGCCAGCTCACTAAACCGGCCGGGGACTGGGGCCAACGTCCTGACTTTC
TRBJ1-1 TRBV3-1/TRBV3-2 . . CASSQDTTGQGAEAFF TGTGCCAGCAGCCAGGATACAACAGGGCAAGGCGCTGAAGCTTTCTTT
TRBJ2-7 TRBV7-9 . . CASPPGEVDGPYEQYF TGTGCCAGCCCCCCCGGGGAGGTGGACGGCCCCTACGAGCAGTACTTC
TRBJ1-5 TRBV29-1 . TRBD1 CSVTTGVNQPQHF TGCAGCGTTACGACAGGGGTCAATCAGCCCCAGCATTTT
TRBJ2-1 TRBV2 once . CASGATSYNEQFF TGTGCCAGCGGCGCCACTAGCTACAATGAGCAGTTCTTC
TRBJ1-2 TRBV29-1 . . CSAEGGDYGYTF TGCAGCGCCGAGGGGGGGGACTATGGCTACACCTTC
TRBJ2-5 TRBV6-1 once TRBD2 CASSDGGVRGYRETQYF TGTGCCAGCAGTGATGGGGGGGTTCGGGGTTATCGAGAGACCCAGTACTTC
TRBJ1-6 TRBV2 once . CASSVGPGYNSPLHF TGTGCCAGCAGTGTTGGTCCAGGTTATAATTCACCCCTCCACTTT
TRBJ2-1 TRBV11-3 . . CASSFARGNEQFF TGTGCCAGCAGCTTCGCTAGGGGTAATGAGCAGTTCTTC
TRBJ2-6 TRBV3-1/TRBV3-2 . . CASGGVSSRPWVPSGANVLTF TGTGCCAGCGGAGGGGTTTCTTCCCGGCCCTGGGTCCCCTCTGGGGCCAACGTCCTGACTTTC
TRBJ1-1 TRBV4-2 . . CASSQDPGEMNTEAFF TGTGCCAGCAGCCAAGATCCGGGAGAAATGAACACTGAAGCTTTCTTT
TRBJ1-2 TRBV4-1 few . CASSQGQQVIYGYTF TGCGCCAGCAGCCAAGGGCAACAGGTTATTTATGGCTACACCTTC
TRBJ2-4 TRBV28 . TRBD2 CASSPGGSKNIQYF TGTGCCAGCAGTCCCGGGGGGTCCAAAAACATTCAGTACTTC
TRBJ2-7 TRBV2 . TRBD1 CASLGQGNYEQYF TGTGCCAGTCTCGGACAGGGGAACTACGAGCAGTACTTC
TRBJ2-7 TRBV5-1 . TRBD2 CASSLELAGIHEQYF TGCGCCAGCAGCTTGGAACTAGCGGGAATCCACGAGCAGTACTTC
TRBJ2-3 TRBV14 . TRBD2 CASSPAGLAGEQLFGTDTQYF TGTGCCAGCAGCCCAGCCGGACTAGCGGGAGAGCAATTATTCGGGACAGATACGCAGTATTTT